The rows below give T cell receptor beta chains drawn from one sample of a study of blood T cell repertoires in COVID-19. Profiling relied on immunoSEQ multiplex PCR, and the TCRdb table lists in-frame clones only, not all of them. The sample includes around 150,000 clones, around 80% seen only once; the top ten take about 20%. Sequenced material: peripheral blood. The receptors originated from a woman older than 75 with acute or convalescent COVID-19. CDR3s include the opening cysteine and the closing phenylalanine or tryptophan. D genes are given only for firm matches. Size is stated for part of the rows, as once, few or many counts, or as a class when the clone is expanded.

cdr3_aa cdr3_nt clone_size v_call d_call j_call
CASSQDWRGTYGYTF TGTGCCAGCAGCCAAGATTGGCGGGGGACCTATGGCTACACCTTC few TRBV3-1/TRBV3-2 . TRBJ1-2
CASSLRAAILGRETQYF TGTGCCAGCAGCCTAAGGGCAGCCATCCTCGGGAGAGAGACCCAGTACTTC . TRBV7-9 . TRBJ2-5
CASSRPRETQYF TGTGCCAGCAGCCGACCCAGGGAGACCCAGTACTTC once TRBV7-9 . TRBJ2-5
CSVKPGLAGGTDTQYF TGCAGCGTGAAACCGGGACTAGCGGGTGGCACAGATACGCAGTATTTT . TRBV29-1 TRBD2 TRBJ2-3
CASSVGPSTDTQYF TGTGCCAGTAGTGTGGGGCCTAGCACAGATACGCAGTATTTT few TRBV19 . TRBJ2-3
CASSQVTDNEQFF TGCGCCAGCAGCCAAGTGACAGACAATGAGCAGTTCTTC . TRBV4-3 . TRBJ2-1
CSVVTSGKDEQFF TGCAGCGTTGTAACTAGCGGGAAAGATGAGCAGTTCTTC . TRBV29-1 TRBD2 TRBJ2-1
CATSRDRTYEQYF TGTGCCACCAGCAGAGACAGAACCTACGAGCAGTACTTC . TRBV15 . TRBJ2-7
CASSLVGGDEQFF TGTGCCAGCAGCTTAGTGGGAGGCGATGAGCAGTTCTTC . TRBV7-2 . TRBJ2-1
CASSYSDTGAASGRADTQYF TGTGCCAGCAGCTACTCAGATACGGGGGCTGCCAGCGGGAGGGCAGATACGCAGTATTTT . TRBV6-6 TRBD2 TRBJ2-3
CASNPQGGNQPQHF TGTGCCAGCAACCCCCAGGGAGGGAATCAGCCCCAGCATTTT . TRBV7-2 . TRBJ1-5
CASSVDPLPSGRNEQYF TGTGCCAGCAGCGTAGACCCCTTGCCTAGCGGGAGGAACGAGCAGTACTTC . TRBV9 TRBD2 TRBJ2-7
CASSRPGQGNGYTF TGTGCCAGCAGCAGACCGGGACAGGGAAACGGCTACACCTTC . TRBV16 TRBD1 TRBJ1-2
CSVDRGQGALRGSEAFF TGCAGCGTTGATCGGGGACAGGGGGCGCTTCGAGGGTCTGAAGCTTTCTTT . TRBV29-1 TRBD1 TRBJ1-1
CASSGTGSGYTF TGTGCCAGCTCCGGGACAGGGTCTGGCTACACCTTC . TRBV2 TRBD1 TRBJ1-2
CASSRQGMDIQYF TGTGCCAGCTCACGACAGGGGATGGACATTCAGTACTTC . TRBV18 TRBD1 TRBJ2-4
CAISESTAKRGNNYGYTF TGTGCCATCAGTGAGTCGACGGCCAAGCGGGGGAACAACTATGGCTACACCTTC . TRBV10-3 . TRBJ1-2
CASSGQPGNQPQHF TGTGCCAGCAGTGGACAGCCGGGCAATCAGCCCCAGCATTTT . TRBV6-4 . TRBJ1-5
CATRGAGETQYF TGTGCCACCAGGGGGGCAGGAGAGACCCAGTACTTC few TRBV24-1 . TRBJ2-5
CASSYLAAYNEQFF TGTGCCAGCAGTTACCTAGCGGCTTACAATGAGCAGTTCTTC . TRBV6-5 TRBD2 TRBJ2-1
CASLGTDTQYF TGTGCCAGCTTAGGCACAGATACGCAGTATTTT . TRBV12-3/TRBV12-4 . TRBJ2-3
CASSSGTYGAFF TGTGCCAGCAGTTCCGGGACATACGGGGCTTTCTTT . TRBV12-3/TRBV12-4 . TRBJ1-1
CASSLAAGDRSRGRLFF TGTGCCAGCAGCTTAGCCGCTGGGGACAGGAGTAGAGGGAGGCTGTTTTTT . TRBV7-2 TRBD1 TRBJ2-2
CASSEYGADEQYF TGTGCCAGCAGTGAATATGGAGCGGACGAGCAGTACTTC . TRBV25-1 . TRBJ2-7
CASSRAQEGFYGYTF TGTGCCAGCAGCCGCGCTCAGGAGGGCTTCTATGGCTACACCTTC . TRBV5-4 . TRBJ1-2
CASKKELAGVSEQFF TGCGCCAGCAAAAAAGAACTAGCGGGAGTGAGTGAGCAGTTCTTC . TRBV10-2 TRBD2 TRBJ2-1
CASRSGTGLANEQFF TGTGCCAGCAGATCCGGGACAGGGCTTGCCAATGAGCAGTTCTTC . TRBV6-5 TRBD1 TRBJ2-1
CASSLSLGGRGYTF TGTGCCAGCAGCCTCAGCCTCGGGGGGCGCGGCTACACCTTC . TRBV5-6 . TRBJ1-2
CSVEPPETGSGNTIYF TGCAGCGTTGAGCCCCCTGAGACAGGGTCTGGAAACACCATATATTTT few TRBV29-1 TRBD1 TRBJ1-3
CATSTGTATYGYTF TGTGCCACCAGCACCGGGACAGCAACCTATGGCTACACCTTC . TRBV15 TRBD1 TRBJ1-2
CASSQGSGSLNYGYTF TGTGCCAGCAGCCAAGGTTCGGGTTCACTTAACTATGGCTACACCTTC . TRBV3-1/TRBV3-2 . TRBJ1-2
CASSPRASGRAGETQYF TGCGCCAGCAGCCCGCGGGCCAGCGGGAGGGCCGGAGAGACCCAGTACTTC . TRBV5-1 TRBD2 TRBJ2-5
CASSPTERTGELFF TGCGCCAGCAGCCCGACAGAACGCACCGGGGAGCTGTTTTTT . TRBV5-1 . TRBJ2-2
CAIRSTGGTGNTIYF TGTGCCATCAGATCTACAGGGGGCACTGGAAACACCATATATTTT . TRBV10-3 TRBD1 TRBJ1-3
CSVGAKNEQYF TGCAGCGTTGGGGCAAAGAACGAGCAGTACTTC . TRBV29-1 . TRBJ2-7
CASSLVSGRNLQNIQYF TGTGCCAGCAGCTTAGTCAGCGGGAGAAATTTGCAAAACATTCAGTACTTC many TRBV11-2 TRBD2 TRBJ2-4
CASSVLAMNTEAFF TGTGCCAGCAGCGTATTAGCGATGAACACTGAAGCTTTCTTT . TRBV9 . TRBJ1-1
CASSLGASGGEKLFF TGTGCCAGCAGCTTGGGGGCGAGTGGAGGCGAAAAACTGTTTTTT . TRBV11-2 . TRBJ1-4
CASSYSKSAGRNIQYF TGTGCCAGCAGTTACTCGAAATCGGCAGGGAGGAACATTCAGTACTTC . TRBV6-2/TRBV6-3 . TRBJ2-4
CASSLGTSGRFQETQYF TGTGCCAGCAGCTTGGGGACTAGCGGGAGGTTCCAAGAGACCCAGTACTTC once TRBV7-9 TRBD2 TRBJ2-5
CASSLPGQGYGYTF TGTGCCAGCAGTTTACCGGGACAGGGATATGGCTACACCTTC . TRBV28 TRBD1 TRBJ1-2
CASSSGGWGQPQHF TGTGCCAGCAGTTCAGGGGGTTGGGGGCAGCCCCAGCATTTT . TRBV6-2/TRBV6-3 TRBD1 TRBJ1-5
CASSSGTGGVYTEAFF TGTGCCAGCAGCTCCGGGACAGGGGGTGTTTACACTGAAGCTTTCTTT few TRBV7-9 TRBD1 TRBJ1-1
CASSLQGASGNTIYF TGTGCCAGCAGCCTTCAGGGGGCCTCTGGAAACACCATATATTTT . TRBV9 TRBD1 TRBJ1-3
CASSSGQATNEKLFF TGCGCCAGCAGCTCGGGACAGGCAACTAATGAAAAACTGTTTTTT . TRBV5-1 TRBD1 TRBJ1-4
CASSDPFQGARTDTQYF TGTGCCAGCTCTGATCCTTTCCAGGGGGCTCGGACAGATACGCAGTATTTT . TRBV27 TRBD1 TRBJ2-3
CASSSSDSPVETQYF TGCGCCAGCAGCTCATCGGACAGCCCGGTGGAGACCCAGTACTTC many TRBV5-1 . TRBJ2-5
CASSEMGGTYNEQFF TGTGCCAGCAGTGAAATGGGGGGAACCTACAATGAGCAGTTCTTC . TRBV25-1 . TRBJ2-1
CASSESTGNYQPQHF TGCGCCAGCAGTGAGTCGACAGGGAACTATCAGCCCCAGCATTTT . TRBV10-2 TRBD1 TRBJ1-5
CASSPSMGTASSYGYTF TGTGCCAGCAGTCCCTCGATGGGGACAGCTTCTAGCTATGGCTACACCTTC . TRBV6-2/TRBV6-3 TRBD1 TRBJ1-2
CASSYKENYGYTF TGTGCCAGCAGTTATAAGGAGAACTATGGCTACACCTTC few TRBV28 . TRBJ1-2
CASSQPGTGADTQYF TGTGCCAGCAGCCAACCCGGGACAGGAGCAGATACGCAGTATTTT once TRBV7-9 TRBD1 TRBJ2-3
CASIRQGVGTEAFF TGTGCCAGCATTAGACAGGGGGTGGGGACTGAAGCTTTCTTT . TRBV6-5 TRBD1 TRBJ1-1
CASSYAGYYGYTF TGTGCCAGCAGTTACGCGGGGTACTATGGCTACACCTTC . TRBV6-5 . TRBJ1-2